This is a list of T cell receptor beta chains from one sample in a study of blood T cell repertoires in COVID-19. Produced via immunoSEQ multiplex PCR; TCRdb's table is partial and in-frame only. The sample comprises 150,000 or so clones, roughly four fifths of which are singletons, and more than 3.5% rests with the top ten. The sample comprised peripheral blood. Receptors were obtained from a woman aged 80 or over with active or convalescent COVID-19. Both conserved end residues are part of each CDR3. A D gene is named only where the DNA matches it firmly. A row's size may be missing; if present it is once, few, many or a size class.

size	J	V	D	length	CDR3	DNA
few	TRBJ1-4	TRBV2	-	13	CASSQGLGAKLFF	TGTGCCAGCAGCCAAGGGTTGGGGGCAAAACTGTTTTTT
-	TRBJ2-3	TRBV5-4	TRBD2	15	CASSSGTSRSDTQYF	TGTGCCAGCAGCTCCGGGACTAGCAGGTCAGATACGCAGTATTTT
-	TRBJ1-5	TRBV15	TRBD1	17	CATSRKRQGNSNQPQHF	TGTGCCACCAGCAGAAAGAGACAGGGGAATAGCAATCAGCCCCAGCATTTT
-	TRBJ1-1	TRBV7-3	TRBD1	13	CASSLGQADEAFF	TGTGCCAGCAGCTTAGGACAGGCCGACGAAGCTTTCTTT
few	TRBJ2-2	TRBV5-1	-	13	CASRLGDTGELFF	TGCGCCAGCAGACTCGGGGACACCGGGGAGCTGTTTTTT
-	TRBJ2-3	TRBV7-6	-	15	CASSQTYPGTDTQYF	TGTGCCAGCAGCCAAACGTACCCAGGCACAGATACGCAGTATTTT
-	TRBJ2-2	TRBV5-1	TRBD1	18	CASSYRDRGRGDTGELFF	TGCGCCAGCAGCTACCGGGACAGGGGTCGAGGGGACACCGGGGAGCTGTTTTTT
once	TRBJ1-2	TRBV6-5	-	14	CASSSTGSFGGYTF	TGTGCCAGCAGTTCAACAGGAAGCTTTGGTGGCTACACCTTC
-	TRBJ1-1	TRBV6-2/TRBV6-3	TRBD1	15	CASSYHQGALSEAFF	TGTGCCAGCAGTTACCATCAGGGGGCTCTTTCTGAAGCTTTCTTT
-	TRBJ2-2	TRBV11-3	-	11	CASSLAGELFF	TGTGCCAGCAGCTTAGCTGGGGAGCTGTTTTTT
few	TRBJ1-1	TRBV2	TRBD1	14	CASCGQGADTEAFF	TGTGCCAGCTGCGGACAGGGGGCGGACACTGAAGCTTTCTTT
-	TRBJ2-1	TRBV9	-	15	CASSVGQGTYNEQFF	TGTGCCAGCAGCGTAGGGCAGGGGACCTACAATGAGCAGTTCTTC